This T cell receptor beta chain was sequenced during a study of T-cell reconstitution after alpha-beta-depleted transplantation in children (dated by TCRdb to 2016 to 2017). Broadly, across the study: T-cell immune reconstitution after TCRalphabeta/CD19-depleted allogeneic hematopoietic cell transplantation in children was quantitatively tracked in the study by means of TCR repertoire profiling.

This clonotype occurred a few times. Its antigen has not been determined. Base qualities are not provided; no much larger clone lies one nucleotide away. Sample treatment or condition, as interpreted from the label and publication: allogeneic hematopoietic cell transplantation with graft depleted of TCRalphabeta T cells and CD19 B cells. The transplant recipients were children given TCRalphabeta/CD19-depleted allogeneic hematopoietic cell grafts. Libraries were built with PCR. The data were produced on an Illumina HiSeq 2500. Molecular barcoding was employed in the preparation of TCR libraries, with unique molecular identifiers being used to normalize TCRbeta repertoire quantification. TCRdb passed the public sequencing reads through fastp at Q25 and MiXCR, retaining productive beta sequences. Rows are combined by CDR3 protein, so each entry shows the most common genes and DNA. The sample has some 600,000 distinct CDR3 sequences on record, roughly 13% of them singletons. Clones ranked in the top ten supply over 2% of the sample.

Overall study outcomes, separate from this receptor: Apparently early alphabetaT-cell count recovery about two months after transplant reportedly relied on only several hundred rapidly expanded clones derived from non-depleted graft cells. The frequencies of hyperexpanded clones fell over the following months, and after one year, T-cell counts and TCRbeta diversity were mostly attributed to newly produced T cells. In some patients, the high TCRbeta diversity seen at day 60 was put down to recipient T cells and intrathymic progenitors that had survived conditioning.

The receptor's source is a male patient between 10 and 17 years old who had a stem cell transplant for acute myeloid leukemia, so the T cells may come from the graft donor. Source: PBMCs, mostly from graft donor cells, taken 360 days after TCRalphabeta/CD19-depleted stem cell transplant.

The CDR3 reads as follows: CASSLLRVLYNEQFF. Here is the DNA: TGTGCCAGCAGTTTACTTCGCGTTCTCTACAATGAGCAGTTCTTC. The V and J genes are TRBV12-3 or TRBV12-4 and TRBJ2-1, with no D gene named confidently. The CDR3 measures 15 amino acids from cysteine to phenylalanine. Of all the DNA, just the CDR3 is kept, 45 bases in frame from base 1. V lost 2 bases and J lost 3 bases; the stretch between them is 11 bases long.